This T cell receptor beta chain appears in the sequencing data of a study of PD-1 blockade in classical Hodgkin lymphoma. The table came from immunoSEQ multiplex PCR; TCRdb's copy has only in-frame clones and leaves some out. The profile shows some 10,000 clones, around 86% of them singletons. The time point denotes: newly diagnosed, previously untreated cHL patient sample. Investigators obtained CD8+ T cells from thawed PBMCs by magnetic negative selection. Acting as the comparison were PBMCs from newly diagnosed, untreated classical Hodgkin lymphoma. Germline CDR1 is SGDLS and CDR2 is YYNGEE. The CDR3 covers 13 residues. The V end was cut by 2 bases, the J end by 7 bases, with 12 bases between.

The TCR originated in a human donor with classical Hodgkin lymphoma. Sequenced input: CD8+ T cells from blood. The chain links TRBV9 to TRBJ1-1; D is perhaps TRBD1 (5 bases). CDR3 sequence reads: CASSVRGYGEAFF. DNA of the CDR3: TGTGCCAGCAGCGTGAGGGGTTACGGTGAAGCTTTCTTT.